The next 17 T cell receptor beta chains were all read from a single sample in a study of blood T cell repertoires in COVID-19. Assay used: immunoSEQ multiplex PCR; TCRdb lists only in-frame clones, some missing. The table lists 250,000 or so clones, approximately 85% of them singletons. The material sequenced was PBMCs or T cells enriched from blood (not recorded which). These receptor sequences come from a woman aged 45 to 65 who had been exposed to COVID-19.

J is TRBJ1-2 and V is TRBV28, with TRBD1 matching 7 bases. The CDR3 contains 15 residues. Germline CDR1 MDHEN, CDR2 SYDVKM. The junction had 13 bases not matched to a gene; V was cut back by 8 bases and J by 4 bases. CDR3 sequence (DNA): TGTGCCAGCGGGACAGAGGGCTATGTGGGCTATGGCTACACCTTC. It is translated as CASGTEGYVGYGYTF.

This clone was counted only a few times. This chain links TRBV19 with TRBJ1-5; D is unresolved. The CDR3 covers 17 residues. Germline loops: CDR1 LNHDA, CDR2 SQIVND (reference sequence). The germline V and J ends were trimmed by 7 bases and 0 bases, with 19 bases remaining between them. The DNA for the CDR3 is TGTGCCAGTATCCCGTCGGGCGGGATTAATAGCAATCAGCCCCAGCATTTT. Its translation: CASIPSGGINSNQPQHF.

Regarding this clone: The sample contains more than one DNA sequence encoding this CDR3. V usage is TRBV5-6 and J usage is TRBJ2-5, with a weak D call TRBD2 (5 bases). The CDR3 totals 13 residues. Germline lookup yields CDR1 SGHDT and CDR2 YYEEEE. V lost 0 bases and J 2 bases, leaving 5 bases between the germline ends. The CDR3 DNA reads TGTGCCAGCAGCTTGGGGACTCAAGAGACCCAGTACTTC. This sequence encodes CASSLGTQETQYF.

The chain joins TRBV6-2 or TRBV6-3 to TRBJ1-5, with a weak D call TRBD1 (6 bases). CDR3 length: 17 amino acids. Trimming left V 2 bases short and J 1 base short, with 15 bases between. The germline V gene has CDR1 MNHEY and CDR2 SVGEGT. CDR3 sequence: CASSYGGGQLSNQPQHF. Here the CDR3 DNA reads TGTGCCAGCAGTTACGGTGGGGGACAATTGAGCAATCAGCCCCAGCATTTT.

The chain carries TRBV18 and TRBJ2-7, with 8 nucleotides matching TRBD1. CDR1 is KGHSH and CDR2 is LQKENI in the germline V gene. The CDR3 extends over 15 amino acids. V dropped 2 bases and J dropped 7; count of bases not matched to a gene: 10. The CDR3 protein is CASSPSGQGAGEQYF. DNA for the CDR3: TGTGCCAGCTCACCATCTGGCCAGGGGGCGGGGGAGCAGTACTTC.

This sequence joins TRBV6-5 and TRBJ2-1; TRBD2 matches 9 bases. J was trimmed by 10 bases and V by 6 bases; bases with no gene match: 13. The germline gives CDR1 MNHEY, CDR2 SVGAGI. This CDR3 comprises 15 residues. This CDR3 is CASSLNGGGAGEQFF. The CDR3 coding sequence is TGTGCCAGCAGCCTCAATGGCGGGGGGGCAGGGGAGCAGTTCTTC.

This chain connects TRBV30 to TRBJ2-2; D unresolved. The germline CDR1 and CDR2 sequences are GTSNPN and SVGIG (reference sequence). The CDR3 totals 11 residues. V shed 5 bases and J shed 6 bases, with 7 bases lying between them. The CDR3 reads CAWEEAGELFF. The CDR3 DNA is TGTGCCTGGGAAGAGGCCGGGGAGCTGTTTTTT.

This chain uses TRBV10-2 with TRBJ1-3; possible D gene TRBD1, 6 bases. This CDR3 region has 14 residues. Trimming took 2 bases from V and 2 from J, leaving 7 bases between them. The germline gives CDR1 WSHSY, CDR2 SAAADI. In DNA form, the CDR3 reads TGCGCCAGCAGTGAGGGACAGCCTGGAAACACCATATATTTT. Amino acid sequence: CASSEGQPGNTIYF.

J is TRBJ2-2 and V is TRBV5-1, with a possible D match to TRBD2 (6 bases). Per germline, CDR1 SGHRS and CDR2 YFSETQ. The V and J ends lost 0 bases and 7 bases respectively, with 13 bases between them. The CDR3 covers 15 residues. The CDR3 DNA is TGCGCCAGCAGCTTGGCCGGGGGTAACGGCGGGGAGCTGTTTTTT. Its protein is CASSLAGGNGGELFF.

The chain couples TRBV4-3 to TRBJ1-1; D remains unclear. The CDR3 consists of 14 residues. CDR1 LGHNA and CDR2 YSLEER come from the germline V gene. Trimming removed 4 bases from V and 4 bases from J, with 13 bases in between. CDR3 DNA sequence: TGCGCCAGCAGCCGCGAGAGGGAGGGCACTGAAGCTTTCTTT. It codes for CASSREREGTEAFF.

The chain joins TRBV2 to TRBJ1-2; D not resolved. Trimming stripped 5 bases from V and 0 bases from J, with 10 bases between. From germline, CDR1 is SNHLY and CDR2 FYNNEI. This CDR3 is built from 14 residues. CDR3 loop: CASSKDGTNYGYTF. The CDR3, as DNA: TGTGCCAGCAGTAAGGACGGGACTAACTATGGCTACACCTTC.

The gene calls are TRBV19 and TRBJ2-7; 12 nucleotides align to TRBD2. The length of the CDR3 is 17 residues. V lost 5 bases to trimming and J lost 4 bases; unmatched junction nucleotides: 12. CDR1 is LNHDA and CDR2 is SQIVND in the germline V gene (reference sequence). CDR3 sequence reads: CASSPSPGLAGFYEQYF. In DNA form, the CDR3 reads TGTGCCAGTAGTCCTAGCCCCGGACTAGCGGGGTTTTACGAGCAGTACTTC.

The rearrangement joins TRBV2 to TRBJ2-1; tentative D call: TRBD2 (5 bases). V lost 6 bases, J lost 10 bases, and 10 bases lay in between. Looked up from germline, CDR1 is SNHLY and CDR2 is FYNNEI. This CDR3 is built from 11 residues. This CDR3 is CASSSSGEQFF. The CDR3 nucleotides are TGTGCCAGCAGCTCCTCGGGGGAGCAGTTCTTC.

This clone was recorded a few times. The J gene is TRBJ1-2, the V gene TRBV6-1, with 8 bases identical to TRBD1. Germline loops: CDR1 MNHNS, CDR2 SASEGT. V shed 0 bases and J 4 bases; nucleotides not matched to a gene: 7. CDR3 length: 16 amino acids. CDR3 protein: CASSEAVGQGPYGYTF. Written as DNA, the CDR3 is TGTGCCAGCAGTGAAGCGGTAGGACAGGGCCCCTATGGCTACACCTTC.

This clone has more than one count but fewer than ten. The V gene is TRBV7-8, the J gene TRBJ1-6, with unresolved D. In germline, CDR1 is SGHVS, CDR2 FQNEAQ. Trimming shortened V by 1 base and J by 0 bases, and 16 bases separated the two germline ends. The CDR3 extends over 19 amino acids. CDR3 in amino acids: CASSLVRLGESSYNSPLHF. CDR3 DNA sequence: TGTGCCAGCAGCTTAGTCCGTCTCGGGGAGAGCTCCTATAATTCACCCCTCCACTTT.

V and J are TRBV19 and TRBJ1-1; 7 bases map to TRBD1. There are 14 residues in the CDR3. Germline values: CDR1 LNHDA, CDR2 SQIVND (reference sequence). The V and J ends lost 1 base and 8 bases, in that order; junction bases with no gene match: 7. CDR3 DNA sequence: TGTGCCAGTAGTATAGTCTCGACAGGGCGAGAAGCTTTCTTT. It specifies CASSIVSTGREAFF.

The chain employs TRBV25-1 and TRBJ1-6, with TRBD1 as a possible D gene (6 bases). CDR3 length: 15 amino acids. Germline CDR1 and CDR2: MGHDK and SYGVNS. V was trimmed by 2 bases and J by 9 bases, leaving 14 bases between them. The CDR3 DNA reads as TGTGCCAGCAGTGAAAGAACAGGGTTCGGTTCACCCCTCCACTTT. Translation gives CASSERTGFGSPLHF. Variable domain in full (rest from reference TRBV25-1 and TRBJ1-6): EADIYQTPRYLVIGTGKKITLECSQTMGHDKMYWYQQDPGMELHLIHYSYGVNSTEKGDLSSESTVSRIRTEHFPLTLESARPSHTSQYLCASSERTGFGSPLHFGNGTRLTVT.